The 4 T cell receptor beta chains below all came from one sample that was sequenced in a study of T cell responses to AZD1222 COVID-19 vaccine. Method: immunoSEQ multiplex PCR; TCRdb's copy keeps in-frame clones and lacks some. The sample has some 120,000 clones, approximately 84% seen once; the top ten hold 7% to 8%. The material sequenced was peripheral blood, taken on day 0 of AZD1222 vaccination. The source of these receptors is an adult in good health.

The J gene is TRBJ2-1, the V gene TRBV5-1; no clear D. V lost 1 base and J lost 0, with 11 bases in between. This CDR3 has 16 residues. Germline V gene data show CDR1 as SGHRS and CDR2 as YFSETQ. Here the CDR3 reads CASSLYRLGSYNEQFF. In nucleotides, the CDR3 is TGCGCCAGCAGCTTGTACAGACTGGGCTCCTACAATGAGCAGTTCTTC.

J is TRBJ2-3 and V is TRBV4-2; D not certain. The CDR3 extends over 15 amino acids. V was trimmed by 0 bases and J by 2 bases, leaving 9 bases between them. Germline V gene data show CDR1 as LGHNA and CDR2 as YNFKEQ. CDR3 nucleotides: TGTGCCAGCAGCCAAGAGCTTTCTCACACAGATACGCAGTATTTT. This translates into CASSQELSHTDTQYF.

In its sample, this clone was seen once. This chain joins TRBV3-1 (or the pseudogene TRBV3-2) and TRBJ1-4; D may be TRBD1 (6 bases). Trimming took 3 bases from V and 8 from J, leaving 16 bases between them. Germline V lookup: CDR1 LGHDT, CDR2 YNNKEL (reference sequence). The CDR3 is made up of 15 amino acids. CDR3 in DNA: TGTGCCAGCAGCCAGGCTACAGGGTTTGACGAAAAACTGTTTTTT. This codes for CASSQATGFDEKLFF.

V gene TRBV11-2 combines with J gene TRBJ2-4; 8 bases are shared with TRBD1. Losses at the gene ends were 5 bases for V and 9 bases for J; bases not matched to a gene: 6. Germline CDR1 reads SGHAT; CDR2 reads FQNNGV. CDR3 length equals 13 residues. CDR3 DNA: TGTGCCAGCAGCGCCACAGGGGGAAGCATTCAGTACTTC. It yields the protein CASSATGGSIQYF.